A single sample is the source of the 18 T cell receptor beta chains below, sequenced in a study of cytomegalovirus exposure and HLA in healthy donors. Amplification used 60 Vbeta primers and 13 Jbeta primers. Sequencing used immunoSEQ multiplex PCR; TCRdb keeps in-frame clones, though not all of them. The sample lists fewer than 200,000 clones; roughly 84% were seen once. Specimen: PBMCs. The source of these receptors is a male donor in good health and CMV-seronegative.

The V and J genes are TRBV5-6 and TRBJ2-7; TRBD2 matches 8 bases. CDR3 length: 16 amino acids. Looked up from germline, CDR1 is SGHDT and CDR2 is YYEEEE. The V gene end was trimmed by 0 bases and the J gene end by 2 bases; junction bases not matched to a gene: 7. CDR3 protein: CASSLGRPGLAYEQYF. The CDR3 DNA is TGTGCCAGCAGCTTGGGGCGACCGGGACTAGCCTACGAGCAGTACTTC. Complete variable domain (other parts from reference TRBV5-6 and TRBJ2-7): DAGVTQSPTHLIKTRGQQVTLRCSPKSGHDTVSWYQQALGQGPQFIFQYYEEEERQRGNFPDRFSGHQFPNYSSELNVNALLLGDSALYLCASSLGRPGLAYEQYFGPGTRLTVT.

Remarks on this clone: Compared with germline, one end of the junction differs, possibly owing to a read error. The chain is built from TRBV7-9 and TRBJ2-5; D not certain. Per germline, CDR1 SEHNR and CDR2 FQNEAQ (reference sequence). The CDR3 has 11 residues. The CDR3 loop is CSSSQQETQYF. In DNA form, the CDR3 reads TGTTCCAGCAGTCAGCAAGAGACCCAGTACTTC.

The chain is built from TRBV27 and TRBJ2-2, with 8 bases lining up with TRBD2. CDR1 and CDR2 (germline): MNHEY, SMNVEV (reference sequence). The CDR3 extends over 16 amino acids. The V segment lost 6 bases and the J segment 4 bases; nucleotides outside the gene matches: 10. CDR3 bases: TGTGCCAGCAGGGAAGTAGCGGGACGGCCCACCGGGGAGCTGTTTTTT. As protein: CASREVAGRPTGELFF.

J is TRBJ1-1 and V is TRBV4-1; D is unclear. With 4 bases removed from V and 5 bases from J, the gap between germline ends came to 11 bases. Germline V gene data show CDR1 as MGHRA and CDR2 as YSYEKL. CDR3 size: 13 residues. As DNA, the CDR3 is TGCGCCAGCAGCCCAGGCACGGTTACTGAAGCTTTCTTT. Protein sequence: CASSPGTVTEAFF.

This clone was observed a single time. This chain uses TRBV29-1 with TRBJ1-1; D remains unclear. The V and J ends lost 4 bases and 7 bases respectively, with 16 bases between them. Germline-derived CDR1 and CDR2 are SQVTM and ANQGSEA. CDR3 size: 13 residues. Here the CDR3 reads CSVVSTVSFEAFF. The CDR3 coding sequence is TGCAGCGTTGTGAGTACAGTCTCTTTTGAAGCTTTCTTT.

For this clone: This sample also contains other DNA sequences that code for the same CDR3. The chain employs TRBV6-1 and TRBJ2-4; no clear D. This CDR3 comprises 14 residues. Germline CDR1 is MNHNS and CDR2 is SASEGT. Trimming took 3 bases from V and 5 from J, leaving 11 bases between them. CDR3 bases: TGTGCCAGCAGTGACCTAGAACGCCAAAACATTCAGTACTTC. Translation gives CASSDLERQNIQYF.

This chain joins TRBV5-4 and TRBJ1-4; 9 nucleotides match TRBD1. This CDR3 contains 16 residues. Germline V gives CDR1 SGHNT, CDR2 YYREEE (reference sequence). The V gene end was trimmed by 1 base and the J gene end by 3 bases; junction bases not matched to a gene: 4. The CDR3 sequence is CASSLNRGQSNEKLFF. The CDR3 DNA reads TGTGCCAGCAGCTTGAACAGGGGGCAATCTAATGAAAAACTGTTTTTT.

J is TRBJ2-7 and V is TRBV7-9; 7 positions agree with TRBD1. The CDR3 runs 12 residues. J lost 5 bases, V lost 5 bases, and 3 bases had no gene match. CDR1 is SEHNR and CDR2 is FQNEAQ in the germline V gene (reference sequence). This CDR3 reads CASSNTGDEQYF. In DNA form, the CDR3 reads TGTGCCAGCAGCAACACAGGGGACGAGCAGTACTTC.

This clone was seen a few times. V and J are TRBV2 and TRBJ1-5; 7 bases are shared with TRBD1. The germline CDR1 and CDR2 sequences are SNHLY and FYNNEI. Trimming at V came to 10 bases and at J to 4 bases, leaving 10 bases not matched to a gene. This CDR3 has 14 residues. CDR3 region: CATRGGAGNQPQHF. For the CDR3, the DNA is TGTGCCACCCGAGGGGGCGCGGGGAATCAGCCCCAGCATTTT.

The chain links TRBV4-3 to TRBJ2-3; D is perhaps TRBD2 (6 bases). Germline CDR1 LGHNA, CDR2 YSLEER. The ends were cut back, 1 base at V and 4 bases at J, with 12 bases in the middle. CDR3 length: 15 residues. The CDR3 region is CASSQVSGVSDTQYF. CDR3 sequence (DNA): TGCGCCAGCAGCCAAGTATCGGGGGTTTCAGATACGCAGTATTTT.

CDR3 amino acids: CASSQGAGAGQETQYF. The CDR3 coding sequence is TGCGCCAGCAGCCAAGGGGCGGGAGCTGGCCAAGAGACCCAGTACTTC. The chain couples TRBV4-1 to TRBJ2-5, with TRBD2 matching 7 bases. The trim removed 1 base at V and 1 base at J, leaving 6 bases unmatched. The CDR3 is made up of 16 amino acids. Germline V gene sequence: CDR1 MGHRA, CDR2 YSYEKL.

J is TRBJ1-5 and V is TRBV10-3; D might be TRBD1 (6 bases). Trimming took 0 bases from V and 6 from J, leaving 9 bases between them. The germline CDR1 and CDR2 sequences are ENHRY and SYGVKD. The CDR3 loop spans 14 amino acids. The CDR3 coding sequence is TGTGCCATCAGTGAGTCGCAGGGGAGTCAGCCCCAGCATTTT. Protein sequence: CAISESQGSQPQHF.

V gene TRBV5-1 combines with J gene TRBJ2-3; tentative D call: TRBD1 (6 bases). This CDR3 spans 15 amino acids. CDR1 SGHRS and CDR2 YFSETQ come from the germline V gene. V lost 0 bases and J lost 6, with 14 bases in between. The CDR3 sequence is CASSLDGQGIDTQYF. CDR3 DNA sequence: TGCGCCAGCAGCTTGGATGGTCAGGGGATCGATACGCAGTATTTT.

The chain carries TRBV4-2 and TRBJ2-3; no clear D. The V gene's germline CDR1 is LGHNA and CDR2 YNFKEQ. The V gene lost 0 bases and the J gene lost 1 base, with 8 bases spanning the gap. The CDR3 covers 15 residues. The CDR3 region is CASSQEFPGTDTQYF. CDR3 in DNA: TGTGCCAGCAGCCAAGAATTCCCAGGCACAGATACGCAGTATTTT.

This chain joins TRBV6-6 and TRBJ1-5; weak D call: TRBD1 (5 bases). Trimming pared 5 bases from V and 6 bases from J, leaving 17 bases between. There are 15 residues in the CDR3. Germline CDR1 reads MNHNY; CDR2 reads SVGAGI (reference sequence). The CDR3 nucleotides read TGTGCCAGCAGTGCGGGACCCCTGGGGGGTCAGCCCCAGCATTTT. Translated, it gives CASSAGPLGGQPQHF.

The genes are TRBV27 and TRBJ1-5, with a tentative D call TRBD1 (5 bases). The CDR3 consists of 12 residues. Germline V CDR1 and CDR2: MNHEY, SMNVEV (reference sequence). Trimming removed 3 bases from V and 9 bases from J, with 9 bases in between. This CDR3 reads CASSLGGGPQHF. Written as DNA, the CDR3 is TGTGCCAGCAGTTTGGGGGGAGGGCCCCAGCATTTT.

The chain joins TRBV6-5 to TRBJ1-4, with D hard to call. Germline-derived CDR1 and CDR2 are MNHEY and SVGAGI. The CDR3 spans 14 residues. V dropped 0 bases and J dropped 10 bases, with 12 bases sitting between them. CDR3 DNA sequence: TGTGCCAGCAGTTACTCTCGGGAAGTCGGAAAACTGTTTTTT. It encodes CASSYSREVGKLFF.

The genes are TRBV6-1 and TRBJ2-5; 7 positions agree with TRBD1. The J call may be wrong; the DNA end is better matched by TRBJ2-7. In germline, CDR1 is MNHNS, CDR2 SASEGT. This CDR3 is 14 amino acids long. The CDR3 spells CASSVGDRAYEQYF. DNA of the CDR3: TGTGCCAGCAGTGTAGGGGACAGAGCCTACGAGCAGTACTTC.